A selection of T cell receptor beta chains follows, all from one sample in a study of blood T cell repertoires in COVID-19. Clones were sequenced by immunoSEQ multiplex PCR, and TCRdb holds only the in-frame ones, with some missing. The sample lists about 240,000 clones; about 87% were seen once. Specimen: PBMCs or T cells enriched from blood (not recorded which). The receptor set was obtained from a woman between 25 and 40 years old with acute COVID-19. CDR3s include the opening cysteine and the closing phenylalanine or tryptophan. The D gene is left open where the match is weak. Rows may omit the clone size; those that give it use once, few, many or a size class.

J,D,size,V,DNA,CDR3
TRBJ1-6,TRBD1,few,TRBV7-9,TGTGCCAGCAGCTTCTTTGCGGACAGGGGTCGCTCACCCCTCCACTTT,CASSFFADRGRSPLHF
TRBJ2-2,-,-,TRBV30,TGTGCCTGCCAGGGGCATGCTACCGGGGAGCTGTTTTTT,CACQGHATGELFF
TRBJ1-1,-,-,TRBV5-1,TGCGCCAGCAGCTTGGGGATTTCTAGGAACACTGAAGCTTTCTTT,CASSLGISRNTEAFF
TRBJ1-5,-,-,TRBV6-4,TGTGCCAGCAGTGAACAGACCAATCAGCCCCAGCATTTT,CASSEQTNQPQHF
TRBJ1-2,-,few,TRBV20-1,TGCAGTGCAAGTTCCCGTATTTATGGCTACACCTTC,CSASSRIYGYTF
TRBJ2-1,-,-,TRBV30,TGTGCTTCTGGGCGGGGTGTGAGCTCCTACAATGAGCAGTTCTTC,CASGRGVSSYNEQFF
TRBJ2-5,TRBD2,-,TRBV7-6,TGTGCCAGCAGCTTTGGGAGAAAGACCAGCGGGGTGGGAGAGACCCAGTACTTC,CASSFGRKTSGVGETQYF
TRBJ2-7,-,-,TRBV27,TGTGCCAGCAGTGGAGTTGGGTCTAGCGAGCAGTACTTC,CASSGVGSSEQYF
TRBJ2-7,TRBD2,-,TRBV5-6,TGTGCCAGCACCCCATGGCCGGGACTAGCGACCTACGAGCAGTACTTC,CASTPWPGLATYEQYF
TRBJ2-7,-,once,TRBV19,TGTGCCAGTACCCCGGACACCCGATTGGGCGAGCAGTACTTC,CASTPDTRLGEQYF
TRBJ2-3,-,-,TRBV6-5,TGTGCCAGCAGTTACGGCATCACAGATACGCAGTATTTT,CASSYGITDTQYF
TRBJ1-5,-,-,TRBV7-9,TGTGCCAGCAGCAACGTCACGCAGGGCCCCAATCAGCCCCAGCATTTT,CASSNVTQGPNQPQHF
TRBJ2-2,-,-,TRBV12-3/TRBV12-4,TGTGCCAGCGCTTTGCAAGGGGAAAGGGAGCTGTTTTTT,CASALQGERELFF
TRBJ2-1,TRBD1,-,TRBV11-2,TGTGCCAGCAGCTTAATTTCGGGCGACAGGGCCAGGGAGCAGTTCTTC,CASSLISGDRAREQFF
TRBJ1-5,-,-,TRBV7-2,TGTGCCAGCAGCTCGCAGGGGATTAATAGCAATCAGCCCCAGCATTTT,CASSSQGINSNQPQHF
TRBJ1-1,-,-,TRBV6-5,TGTGCCACCCAGTTACTTCGGGGGGCAGGTGAAGCTTTCTTT,CATQLLRGAGEAFF
TRBJ2-1,TRBD2,-,TRBV29-1,TGCAGCGCTGTACTGATGGGACTAGCGGGGGTTATTGATGAGCAGTTCTTC,CSAVLMGLAGVIDEQFF
TRBJ1-1,-,-,TRBV28,TGTGCCAGCAGTTTAGGACAGAATGAATCCCCTGAAGCTTTCTTT,CASSLGQNESPEAFF
TRBJ1-2,TRBD1,-,TRBV6-5,TGTGCCAGCAGTTCCACCGCCGGACAGGGCAATGGCTACACCTTC,CASSSTAGQGNGYTF
TRBJ1-4,TRBD1,-,TRBV6-2/TRBV6-3,TGTGCCAGCAGTTACGGGTCGTCAGGGGGCGAAAAACTGTTTTTT,CASSYGSSGGEKLFF
TRBJ1-4,-,once,TRBV7-2,TGTGCCAGCAGCTATGAGGCCTCTAATGAAAAACTGTTTTTT,CASSYEASNEKLFF
TRBJ2-5,-,-,TRBV24-1,TGTGCCACCAGTGATTTCAGGACAGAAGAGACCCAGTACTTC,CATSDFRTEETQYF
TRBJ1-5,TRBD1,-,TRBV19,TGTGCCAGTGCGGGACAGGCGGCGGGATCTTATAATCAGCCCCAGCATTTT,CASAGQAAGSYNQPQHF
TRBJ1-1,-,-,TRBV6-2/TRBV6-3,TGTGCCAGCAGTCTCCTGGGGGCTCTGGTGAACACTGAAGCTTTCTTT,CASSLLGALVNTEAFF
TRBJ1-2,TRBD1,-,TRBV30,TGTGCCTGGAGTTCCGGGACAGGGACAAACTATGGCTACACCTTC,CAWSSGTGTNYGYTF
TRBJ2-2,TRBD1,-,TRBV9,TGTGCCAGCAGCCCTAGACAGGGCACCGGGGAGCTGTTTTTT,CASSPRQGTGELFF
TRBJ2-2,TRBD2,-,TRBV4-1,TGCGCCAGCAGCCAAGATGAGCGGGGGCGCACCGGGGAGCTGTTTTTT,CASSQDERGRTGELFF
TRBJ2-1,TRBD2,-,TRBV7-6,TGTGCCAGCAGCTTACGGGGGGGTTCCTACAATGAGCAGTTCTTC,CASSLRGGSYNEQFF
TRBJ1-1,TRBD1,-,TRBV7-9,TGTGCCAGCAGCCCAGGGGGCGGGTGGGCTTTCTTT,CASSPGGGWAFF
TRBJ1-2,-,-,TRBV6-5,TGTGCCAGCAGTCAGGGTGGTAACTATGGCTACACCTTC,CASSQGGNYGYTF
TRBJ1-6,-,-,TRBV7-9,TGTGCCAGCAGCTTATTAACACCCCTCCACTTT,CASSLLTPLHF
TRBJ1-1,-,once,TRBV5-1,TGCGCCAGCAGCTTGGAGGACAGACGCGCTTTCTTT,CASSLEDRRAFF